This note documents a single TCR beta chain sequence. These data are taken from a study of CXCR3-negative and CXCR3-positive naive CD8 T cells. Across the study: Collectively, the libraries yielded approximately 140 million TRB reads in total, at about 1.5 +/- 0.3 million per library.

Via 5' RACE with UMI labels, TRB cDNA libraries were prepared. TCRdb reprocessed the 5' RACE reads and reports one entry per CDR3 protein, with no DNA. The table lists tens of thousands of distinct CDR3 sequences. The clonotype originates from a human donor in good health. Some clones in this sample may be carry-over from other donors' samples. Specimen: memory CD8+ T cells from blood.

CDR3 protein: CASSGSGGLQETQYF. V and J are TRBV27 and TRBJ2-5; no DNA is available, so the TRBD2 call from TCRdb remains unchecked. The CDR3 loop spans 15 amino acids. Germline values: CDR1 MNHEY, CDR2 SMNVEV (reference sequence).